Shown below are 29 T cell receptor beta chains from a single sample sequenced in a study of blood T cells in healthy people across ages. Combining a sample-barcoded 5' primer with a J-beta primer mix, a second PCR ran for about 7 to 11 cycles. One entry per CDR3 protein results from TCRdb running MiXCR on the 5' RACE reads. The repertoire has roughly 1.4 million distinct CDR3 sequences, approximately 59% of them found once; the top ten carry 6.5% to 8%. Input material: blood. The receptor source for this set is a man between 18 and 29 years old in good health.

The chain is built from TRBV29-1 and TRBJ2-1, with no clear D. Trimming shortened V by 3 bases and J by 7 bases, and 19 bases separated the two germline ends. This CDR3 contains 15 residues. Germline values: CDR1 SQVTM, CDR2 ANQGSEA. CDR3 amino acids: CSVDSRGDPMNEQFF. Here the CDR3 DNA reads TGCAGCGTTGATAGCCGTGGAGACCCAATGAATGAGCAGTTCTTC.

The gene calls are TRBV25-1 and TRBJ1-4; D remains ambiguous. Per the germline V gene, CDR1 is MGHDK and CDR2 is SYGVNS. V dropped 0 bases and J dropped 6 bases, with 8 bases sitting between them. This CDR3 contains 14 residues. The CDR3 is CASSEYPRDEKLFF. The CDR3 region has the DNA TGTGCCAGCAGTGAATATCCCAGAGATGAAAAACTGTTTTTT.

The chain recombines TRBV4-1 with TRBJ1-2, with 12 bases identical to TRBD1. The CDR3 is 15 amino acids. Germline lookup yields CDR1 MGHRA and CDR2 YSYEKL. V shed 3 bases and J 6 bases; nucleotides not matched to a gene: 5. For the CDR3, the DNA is TGCGCCAGCAGCCAGGACGGGACAGGGGGCCATGGCTACACCTTC. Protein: CASSQDGTGGHGYTF.

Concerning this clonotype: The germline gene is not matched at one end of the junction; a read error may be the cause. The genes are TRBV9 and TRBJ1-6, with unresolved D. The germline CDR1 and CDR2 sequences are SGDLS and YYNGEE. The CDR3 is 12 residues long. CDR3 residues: CAISAYNSPLHF. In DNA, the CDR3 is TGTGCCATCAGCGCTTATAATTCACCCCTCCACTTT.

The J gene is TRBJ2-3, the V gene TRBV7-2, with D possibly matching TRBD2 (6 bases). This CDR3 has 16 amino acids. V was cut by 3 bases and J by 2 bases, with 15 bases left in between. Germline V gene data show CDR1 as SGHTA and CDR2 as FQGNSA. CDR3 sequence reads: CASSFWTMRSTDTQYF. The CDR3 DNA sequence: TGTGCCAGCAGCTTTTGGACTATGCGGTCCACAGATACGCAGTATTTT.

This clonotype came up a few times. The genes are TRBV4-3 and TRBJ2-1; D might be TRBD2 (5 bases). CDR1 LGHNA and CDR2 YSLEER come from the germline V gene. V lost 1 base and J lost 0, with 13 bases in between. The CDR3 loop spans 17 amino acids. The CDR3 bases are TGCGCCAGCAGCCAAGTGATAAGGGAGAGCTCCTACAATGAGCAGTTCTTC. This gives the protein CASSQVIRESSYNEQFF.

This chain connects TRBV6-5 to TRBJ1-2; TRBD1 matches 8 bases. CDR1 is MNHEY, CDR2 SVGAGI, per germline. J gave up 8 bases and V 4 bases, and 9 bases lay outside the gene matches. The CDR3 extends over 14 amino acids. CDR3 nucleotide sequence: TGTGCCAGCAGTTCCTTTCAGGGGGCAGGCGGCTACACCTTC. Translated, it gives CASSSFQGAGGYTF.

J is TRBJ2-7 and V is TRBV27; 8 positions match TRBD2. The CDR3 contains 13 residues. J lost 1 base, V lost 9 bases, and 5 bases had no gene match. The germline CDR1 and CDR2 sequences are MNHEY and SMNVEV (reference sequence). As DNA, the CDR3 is TGTGCCAGAGCCGGGACTAGATCCTACGAGCAGTACTTC. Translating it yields CARAGTRSYEQYF.

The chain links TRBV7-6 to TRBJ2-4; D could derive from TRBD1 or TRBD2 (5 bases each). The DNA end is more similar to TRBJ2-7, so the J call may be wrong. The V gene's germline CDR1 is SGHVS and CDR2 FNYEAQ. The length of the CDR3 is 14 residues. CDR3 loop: CASSSRGGPDEQYF. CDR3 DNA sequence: TGTGCCAGCAGCTCCCGGGGCGGGCCGGACGAGCAGTACTTC.

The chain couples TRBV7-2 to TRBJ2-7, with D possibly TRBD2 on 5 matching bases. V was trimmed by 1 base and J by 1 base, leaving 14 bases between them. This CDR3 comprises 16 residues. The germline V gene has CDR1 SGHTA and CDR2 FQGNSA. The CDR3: CASSLVVGSSSYEQYF. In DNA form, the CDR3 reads TGTGCCAGCAGCTTAGTGGTTGGGAGCTCTTCCTACGAGCAGTACTTC.

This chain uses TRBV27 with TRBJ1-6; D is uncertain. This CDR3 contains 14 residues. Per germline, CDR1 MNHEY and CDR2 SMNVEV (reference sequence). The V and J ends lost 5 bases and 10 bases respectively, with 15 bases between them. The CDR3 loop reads CASSPFDSGSPLHF. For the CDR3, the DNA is TGTGCCAGCAGTCCCTTCGACTCAGGATCACCCCTCCACTTT.

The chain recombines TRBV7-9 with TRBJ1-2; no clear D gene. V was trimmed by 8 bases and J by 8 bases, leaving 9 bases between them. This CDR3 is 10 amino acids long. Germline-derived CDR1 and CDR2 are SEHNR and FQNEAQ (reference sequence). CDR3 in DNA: TGTGCCAGCGAGGAATTGGGCTACACCTTC. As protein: CASEELGYTF.

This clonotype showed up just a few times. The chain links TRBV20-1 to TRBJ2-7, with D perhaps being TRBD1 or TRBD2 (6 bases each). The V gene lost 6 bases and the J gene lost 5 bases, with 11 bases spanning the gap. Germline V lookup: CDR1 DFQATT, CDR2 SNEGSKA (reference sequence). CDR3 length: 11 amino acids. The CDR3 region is CSAHRGDEQYF. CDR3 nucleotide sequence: TGCAGTGCCCATAGGGGGGACGAGCAGTACTTC.

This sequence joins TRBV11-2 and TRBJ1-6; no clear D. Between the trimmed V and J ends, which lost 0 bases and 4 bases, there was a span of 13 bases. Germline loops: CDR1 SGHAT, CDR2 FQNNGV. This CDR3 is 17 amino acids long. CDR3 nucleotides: TGTGCCAGCAGCTTAGAAGGCAATTGGGCTTATAATTCACCCCTCCACTTT. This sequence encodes CASSLEGNWAYNSPLHF.

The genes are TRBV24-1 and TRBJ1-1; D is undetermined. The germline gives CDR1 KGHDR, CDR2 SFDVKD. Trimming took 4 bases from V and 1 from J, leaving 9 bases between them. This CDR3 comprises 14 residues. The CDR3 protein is CATSDPGTNTEAFF. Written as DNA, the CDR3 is TGTGCCACCAGTGACCCGGGAACGAACACTGAAGCTTTCTTT.

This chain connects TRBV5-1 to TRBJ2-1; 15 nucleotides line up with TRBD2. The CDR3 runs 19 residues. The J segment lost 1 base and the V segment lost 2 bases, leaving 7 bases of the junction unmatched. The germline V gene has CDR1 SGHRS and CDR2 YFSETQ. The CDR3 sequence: CASSLGGLAGGPSYNEQFF. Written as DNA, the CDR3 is TGCGCCAGCAGCTTAGGTGGACTAGCGGGAGGGCCGTCCTACAATGAGCAGTTCTTC. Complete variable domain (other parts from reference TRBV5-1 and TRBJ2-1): KAGVTQTPRYLIKTRGQQVTLSCSPISGHRSVSWYQQTPGQGLQFLFEYFSETQRNKGNFPGRFSGRQFSNSRSEMNVSTLELGDSALYLCASSLGGLAGGPSYNEQFFGPGTRLTVL.

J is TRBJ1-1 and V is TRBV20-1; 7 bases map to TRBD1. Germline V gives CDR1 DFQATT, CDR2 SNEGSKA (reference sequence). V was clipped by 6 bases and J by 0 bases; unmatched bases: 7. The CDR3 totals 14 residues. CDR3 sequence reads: CSAGTVSMNTEAFF. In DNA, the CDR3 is TGCAGTGCCGGGACAGTATCCATGAACACTGAAGCTTTCTTT.

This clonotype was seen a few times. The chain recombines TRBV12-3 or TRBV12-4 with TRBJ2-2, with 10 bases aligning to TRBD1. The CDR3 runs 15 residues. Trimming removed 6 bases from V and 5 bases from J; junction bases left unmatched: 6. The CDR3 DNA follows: TGTGCCAGCAGGGATCCGGGACAGGGGACCGGGGAGCTGTTTTTT. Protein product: CASRDPGQGTGELFF.

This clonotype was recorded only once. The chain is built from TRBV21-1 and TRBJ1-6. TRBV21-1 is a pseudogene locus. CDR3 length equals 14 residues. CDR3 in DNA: TGTGCCAGCGGGCTTGGGAATTTACAATCACCCCTCCACTTT. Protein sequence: CASGLGNLQSPLHF.

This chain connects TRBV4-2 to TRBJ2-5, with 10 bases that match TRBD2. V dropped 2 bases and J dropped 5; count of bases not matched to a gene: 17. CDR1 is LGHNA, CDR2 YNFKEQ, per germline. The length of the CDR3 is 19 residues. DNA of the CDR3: TGTGCCAGCAGCCAACCGCGGACTAGCGGAGCCACCATTTGGGAGACCCAGTACTTC. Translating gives CASSQPRTSGATIWETQYF.

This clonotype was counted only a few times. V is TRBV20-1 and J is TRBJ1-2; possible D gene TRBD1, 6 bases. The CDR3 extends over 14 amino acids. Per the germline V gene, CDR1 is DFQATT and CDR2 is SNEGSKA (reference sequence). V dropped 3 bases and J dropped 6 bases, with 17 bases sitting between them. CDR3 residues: CSARRGGVIDGYTF. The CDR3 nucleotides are TGCAGTGCTAGGCGCGGGGGCGTAATCGATGGCTACACCTTC.

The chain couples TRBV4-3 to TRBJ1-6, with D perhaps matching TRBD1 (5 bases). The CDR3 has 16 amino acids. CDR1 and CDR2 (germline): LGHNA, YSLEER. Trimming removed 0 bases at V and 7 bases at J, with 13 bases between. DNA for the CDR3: TGCGCCAGCAGCCAAGATTGGGCAGGGATGAATTCACCCCTCCACTTT. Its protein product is CASSQDWAGMNSPLHF.

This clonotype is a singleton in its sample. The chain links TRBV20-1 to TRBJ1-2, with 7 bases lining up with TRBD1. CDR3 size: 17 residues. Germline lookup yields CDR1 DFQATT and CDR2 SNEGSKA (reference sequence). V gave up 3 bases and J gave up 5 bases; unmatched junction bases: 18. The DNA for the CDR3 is TGCAGTGCTAGGGGGACCGGGACAGCAAATCTCTTATATGGCTACACCTTC. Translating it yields CSARGTGTANLLYGYTF.

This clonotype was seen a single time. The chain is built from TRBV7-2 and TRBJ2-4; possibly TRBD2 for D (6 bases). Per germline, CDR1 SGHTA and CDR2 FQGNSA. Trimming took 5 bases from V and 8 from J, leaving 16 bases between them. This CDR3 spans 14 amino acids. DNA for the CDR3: TGTGCCAGCAGCCCCGGGGAGGAGAGGCACATTCAGTACTTC. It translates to CASSPGEERHIQYF.

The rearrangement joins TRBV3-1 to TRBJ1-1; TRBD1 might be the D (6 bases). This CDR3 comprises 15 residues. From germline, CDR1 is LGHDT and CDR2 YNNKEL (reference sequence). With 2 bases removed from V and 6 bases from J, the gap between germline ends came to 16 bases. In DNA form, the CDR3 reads TGTGCCAGCAGCCAAAAAGCGACAGGATGGGCTGAAGCTTTCTTT. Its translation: CASSQKATGWAEAFF.

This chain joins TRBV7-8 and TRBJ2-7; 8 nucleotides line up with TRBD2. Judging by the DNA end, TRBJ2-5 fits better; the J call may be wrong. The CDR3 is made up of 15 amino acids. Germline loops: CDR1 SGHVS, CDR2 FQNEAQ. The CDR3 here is CASSLGSGVEETQYF. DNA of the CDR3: TGTGCCAGCAGCCTCGGTAGCGGGGTCGAAGAGACCCAGTACTTC.

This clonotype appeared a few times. CDR3 in amino acids: CASSFGGNTDTQYF. CDR3 coding DNA: TGTGCCAGCAGTTTTGGGGGGAACACAGATACGCAGTATTTT. The gene calls are TRBV12-3 or TRBV12-4 and TRBJ2-3; D might be TRBD2 (6 bases). With 3 bases removed from V and 2 bases from J, the gap between germline ends came to 9 bases. The CDR3 extends over 14 amino acids.

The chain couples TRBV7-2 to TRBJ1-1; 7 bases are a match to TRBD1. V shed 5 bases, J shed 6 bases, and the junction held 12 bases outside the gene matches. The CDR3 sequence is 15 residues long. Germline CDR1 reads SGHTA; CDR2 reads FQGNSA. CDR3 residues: CASSRDSGGGSEAFF. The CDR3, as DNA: TGTGCCAGCAGCAGAGACTCAGGGGGAGGGTCTGAAGCTTTCTTT.

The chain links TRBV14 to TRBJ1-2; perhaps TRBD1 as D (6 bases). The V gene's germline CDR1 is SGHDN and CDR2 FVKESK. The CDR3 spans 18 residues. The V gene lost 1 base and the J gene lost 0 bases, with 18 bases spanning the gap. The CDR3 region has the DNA TGTGCCAGCAGCCAAGGGGCGGGACACCAATCGACTAACTATGGCTACACCTTC. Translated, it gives CASSQGAGHQSTNYGYTF.